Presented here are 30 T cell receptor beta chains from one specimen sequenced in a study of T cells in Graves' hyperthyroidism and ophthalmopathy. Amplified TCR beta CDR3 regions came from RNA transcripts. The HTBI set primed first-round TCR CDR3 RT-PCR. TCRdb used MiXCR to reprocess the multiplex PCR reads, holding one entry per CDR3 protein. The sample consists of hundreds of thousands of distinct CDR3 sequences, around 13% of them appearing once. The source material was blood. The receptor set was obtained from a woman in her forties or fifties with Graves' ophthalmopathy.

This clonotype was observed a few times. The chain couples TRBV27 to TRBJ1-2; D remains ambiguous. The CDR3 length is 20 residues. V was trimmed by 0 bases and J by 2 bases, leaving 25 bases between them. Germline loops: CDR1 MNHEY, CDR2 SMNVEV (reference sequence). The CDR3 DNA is TGTGCCAGCAGTTTATCGTACCCTCTCGATAGCGTCAGGCTCAACTATGGCTACACCTTC. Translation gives CASSLSYPLDSVRLNYGYTF.

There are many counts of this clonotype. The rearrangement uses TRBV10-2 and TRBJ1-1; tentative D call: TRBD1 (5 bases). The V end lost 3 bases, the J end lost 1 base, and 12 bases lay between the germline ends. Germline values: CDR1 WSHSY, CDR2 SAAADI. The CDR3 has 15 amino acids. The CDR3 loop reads CASSDRASQNTEAFF. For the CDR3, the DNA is TGCGCCAGCAGTGACAGGGCATCTCAGAACACTGAAGCTTTCTTT.

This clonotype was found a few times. This CDR3 is CASSLLGQINSPLHF. CDR3 sequence (DNA): TGTGCCAGCAGCTTATTGGGACAGATTAATTCACCCCTCCACTTT. This chain joins TRBV7-2 and TRBJ1-6, with 7 bases identical to TRBD1. The V segment lost 2 bases and the J segment 6 bases; nucleotides outside the gene matches: 4. Germline CDR1 and CDR2: SGHTA and FQGNSA. The CDR3 spans 15 residues. The full variable domain, in which reference TRBV7-2 and TRBJ1-6 provide the parts outside the CDR3, is GAGVSQSPSNKVTEKGKDVELRCDPISGHTALYWYRQSLGQGLEFLIYFQGNSAPDKSGLPSDRFSAERTGGSVSTLTIQRTQQEDSAVYLCASSLLGQINSPLHFGNGTRLTVT.

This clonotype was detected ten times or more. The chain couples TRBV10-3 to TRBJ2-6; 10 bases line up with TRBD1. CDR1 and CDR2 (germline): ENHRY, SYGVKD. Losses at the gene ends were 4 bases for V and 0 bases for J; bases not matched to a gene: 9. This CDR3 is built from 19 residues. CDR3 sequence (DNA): TGTGCCATCAGTGGGACTCCCGGGACAGGGGACTCTGGGGCCAACGTCCTGACTTTC. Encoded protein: CAISGTPGTGDSGANVLTF.

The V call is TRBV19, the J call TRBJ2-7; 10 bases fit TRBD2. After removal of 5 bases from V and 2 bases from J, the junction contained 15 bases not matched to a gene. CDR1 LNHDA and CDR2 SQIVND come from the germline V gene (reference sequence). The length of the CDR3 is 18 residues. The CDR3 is CASSPTGLATHLAYEQYF. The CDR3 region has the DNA TGTGCCAGTAGTCCCACGGGACTAGCGACTCATTTAGCCTACGAGCAGTACTTC.

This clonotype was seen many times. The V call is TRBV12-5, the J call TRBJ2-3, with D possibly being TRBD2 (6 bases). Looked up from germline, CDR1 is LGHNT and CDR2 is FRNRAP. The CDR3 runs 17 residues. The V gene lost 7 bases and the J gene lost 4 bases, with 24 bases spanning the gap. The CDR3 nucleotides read TGTGCTAGTGCCCGAGACCATTGGGGGGTCAATTCAGATACGCAGTATTTT. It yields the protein CASARDHWGVNSDTQYF. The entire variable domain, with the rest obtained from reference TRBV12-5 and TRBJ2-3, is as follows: DARVTQTPRHKVTEMGQEVTMRCQPILGHNTVFWYRQTMMQGLELLAYFRNRAPLDDSGMPKDRFSAEMPDATLATLKIQPSEPRDSAVYFCASARDHWGVNSDTQYFGPGTRLTVL.

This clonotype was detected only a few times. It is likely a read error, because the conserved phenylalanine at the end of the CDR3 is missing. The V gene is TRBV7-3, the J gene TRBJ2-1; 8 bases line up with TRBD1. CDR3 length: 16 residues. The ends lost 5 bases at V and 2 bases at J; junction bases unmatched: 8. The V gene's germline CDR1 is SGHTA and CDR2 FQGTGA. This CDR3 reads CASSPEGTGTYNEQFL. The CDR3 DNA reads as TGTGCCAGCAGCCCGGAGGGGACAGGAACCTACAATGAGCAGTTCCTC.

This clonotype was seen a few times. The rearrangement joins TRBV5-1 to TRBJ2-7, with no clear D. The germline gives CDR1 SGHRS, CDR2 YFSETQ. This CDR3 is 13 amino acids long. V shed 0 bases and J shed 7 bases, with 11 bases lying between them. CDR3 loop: CASSLEGNREQYF. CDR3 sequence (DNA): TGCGCCAGCAGCTTGGAAGGAAATCGTGAGCAGTACTTC.

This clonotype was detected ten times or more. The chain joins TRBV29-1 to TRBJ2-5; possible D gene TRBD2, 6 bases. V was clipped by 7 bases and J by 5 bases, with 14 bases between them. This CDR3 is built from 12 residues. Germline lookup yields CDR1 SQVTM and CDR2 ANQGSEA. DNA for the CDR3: TGCAGCGCCCCGGGACTCGGGGAGACCCAGTACTTC. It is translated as CSAPGLGETQYF.

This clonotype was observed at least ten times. This chain's CDR3 is CASSFTSSVRETQYF. In DNA, the CDR3 is TGTGCCAGCAGCTTTACCTCTTCGGTGAGGGAGACCCAGTACTTC. The V and J genes are TRBV7-2 and TRBJ2-5, with D uncertain. Trimming cost V 3 bases and J 5 bases, with 16 bases left between them. Germline CDR1 SGHTA, CDR2 FQGNSA. The CDR3 runs 15 residues. Using reference TRBV7-2 and TRBJ2-5 for the parts outside the CDR3, the full variable domain is GAGVSQSPSNKVTEKGKDVELRCDPISGHTALYWYRQSLGQGLEFLIYFQGNSAPDKSGLPSDRFSAERTGGSVSTLTIQRTQQEDSAVYLCASSFTSSVRETQYFGPGTRLLVL.

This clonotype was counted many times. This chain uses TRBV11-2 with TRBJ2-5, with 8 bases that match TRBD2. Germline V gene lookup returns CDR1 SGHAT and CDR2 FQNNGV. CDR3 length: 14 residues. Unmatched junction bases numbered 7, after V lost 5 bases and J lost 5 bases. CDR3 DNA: TGTGCCAGCAGCCCTGATAGCGGGAAGGAGACCCAGTACTTC. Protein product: CASSPDSGKETQYF. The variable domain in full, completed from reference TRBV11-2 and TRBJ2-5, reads EAGVAQSPRYKIIEKRQSVAFWCNPISGHATLYWYQQILGQGPKLLIQFQNNGVVDDSQLPKDRFSAERLKGVDSTLKIQPAKLEDSAVYLCASSPDSGKETQYFGPGTRLLVL.

The CDR3 reads CASSPPGNYGYTF. The CDR3 coding sequence is TGTGCCAGTAGTCCCCCGGGGAACTATGGCTACACCTTC. The rearrangement joins TRBV19 to TRBJ1-2, with D unclear. The CDR3 has 13 residues. Germline CDR1 and CDR2: LNHDA and SQIVND (reference sequence). The germline V and J ends were trimmed by 5 bases and 2 bases, with 9 bases remaining between them.

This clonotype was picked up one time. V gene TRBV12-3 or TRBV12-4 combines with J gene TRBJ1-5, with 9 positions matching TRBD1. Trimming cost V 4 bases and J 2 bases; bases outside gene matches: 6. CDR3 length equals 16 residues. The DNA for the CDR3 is TGTGCCAGCAGTTCTGGCTGGACAGGGGGCAATCAGCCCCAGCATTTT. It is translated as CASSSGWTGGNQPQHF.

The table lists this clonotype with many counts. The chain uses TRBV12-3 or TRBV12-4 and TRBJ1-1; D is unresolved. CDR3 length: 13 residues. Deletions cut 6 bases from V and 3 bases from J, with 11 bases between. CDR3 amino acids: CASSQEVYTEAFF. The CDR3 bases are TGTGCCAGCAGCCAGGAGGTGTACACTGAAGCTTTCTTT.

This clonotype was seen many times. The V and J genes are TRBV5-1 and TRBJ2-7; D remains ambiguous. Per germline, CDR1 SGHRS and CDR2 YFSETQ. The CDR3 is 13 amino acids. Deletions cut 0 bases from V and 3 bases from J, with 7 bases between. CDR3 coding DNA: TGCGCCAGCAGCTTGGCTGGATACTACGAGCAGTACTTC. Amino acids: CASSLAGYYEQYF.

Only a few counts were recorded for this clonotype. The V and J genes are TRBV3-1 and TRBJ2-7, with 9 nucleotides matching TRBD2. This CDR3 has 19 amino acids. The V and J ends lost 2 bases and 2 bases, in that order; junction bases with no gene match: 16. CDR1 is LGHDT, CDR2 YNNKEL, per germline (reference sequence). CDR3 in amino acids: CASSQMGGRVSRIPYEQYF. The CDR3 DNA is TGTGCCAGCAGCCAAATGGGCGGGAGGGTGTCCCGTATCCCCTACGAGCAGTACTTC.

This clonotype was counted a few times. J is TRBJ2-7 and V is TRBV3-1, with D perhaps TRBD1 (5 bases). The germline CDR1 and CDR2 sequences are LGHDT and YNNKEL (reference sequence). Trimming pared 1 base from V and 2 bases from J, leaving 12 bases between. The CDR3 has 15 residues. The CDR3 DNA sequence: TGTGCCAGCAGCCAAGCAGGGTTTATAACCTACGAGCAGTACTTC. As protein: CASSQAGFITYEQYF.

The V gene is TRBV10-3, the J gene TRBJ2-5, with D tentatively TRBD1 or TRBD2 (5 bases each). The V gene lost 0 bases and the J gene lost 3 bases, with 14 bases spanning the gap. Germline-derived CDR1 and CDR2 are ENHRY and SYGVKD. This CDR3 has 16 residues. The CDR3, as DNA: TGTGCCATCAGTGAGTCGAGAAGAGGGGCCGAAGAGACCCAGTACTTC. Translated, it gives CAISESRRGAEETQYF.

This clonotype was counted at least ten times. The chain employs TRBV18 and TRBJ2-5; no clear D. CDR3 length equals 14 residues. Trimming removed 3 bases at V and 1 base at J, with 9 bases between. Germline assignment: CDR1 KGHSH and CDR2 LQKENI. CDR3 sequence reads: CASSPDGGQETQYF. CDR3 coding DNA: TGTGCCAGCTCACCGGATGGCGGCCAAGAGACCCAGTACTTC.

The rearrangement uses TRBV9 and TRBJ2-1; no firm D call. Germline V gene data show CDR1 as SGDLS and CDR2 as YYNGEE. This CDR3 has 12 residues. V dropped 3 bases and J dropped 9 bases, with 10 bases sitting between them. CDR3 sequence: CASSEKVGEQFF. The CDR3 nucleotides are TGTGCCAGCAGCGAAAAGGTGGGTGAGCAGTTCTTC.

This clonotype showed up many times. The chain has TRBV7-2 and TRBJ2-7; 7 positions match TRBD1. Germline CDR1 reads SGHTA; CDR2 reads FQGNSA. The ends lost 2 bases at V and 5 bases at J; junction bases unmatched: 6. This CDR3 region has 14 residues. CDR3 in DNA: TGTGCCAGCAGCTTAAGACCAGGGGGTCACGAGCAGTACTTC. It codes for CASSLRPGGHEQYF.

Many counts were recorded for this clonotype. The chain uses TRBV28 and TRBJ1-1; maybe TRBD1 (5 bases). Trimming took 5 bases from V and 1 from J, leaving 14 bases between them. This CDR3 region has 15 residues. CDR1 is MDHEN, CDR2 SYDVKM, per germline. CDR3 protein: CASSQRRGGNTEAFF. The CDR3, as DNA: TGTGCCAGCAGTCAACGCCGTGGGGGGAACACTGAAGCTTTCTTT.

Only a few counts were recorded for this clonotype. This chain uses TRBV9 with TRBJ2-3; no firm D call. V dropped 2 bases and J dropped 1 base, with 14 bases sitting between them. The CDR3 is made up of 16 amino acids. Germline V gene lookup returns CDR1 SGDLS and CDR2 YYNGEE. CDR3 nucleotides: TGTGCCAGCAGCGTTGCCGGGCCTTCAGGCACAGATACGCAGTATTTT. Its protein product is CASSVAGPSGTDTQYF.

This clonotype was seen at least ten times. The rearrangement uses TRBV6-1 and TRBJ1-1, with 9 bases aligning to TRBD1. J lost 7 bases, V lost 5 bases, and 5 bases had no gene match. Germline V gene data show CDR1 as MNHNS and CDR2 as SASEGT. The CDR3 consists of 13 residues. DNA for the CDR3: TGTGCCAGCAGTTGGGACAGGGCCATTGAAGCTTTCTTT. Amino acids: CASSWDRAIEAFF.

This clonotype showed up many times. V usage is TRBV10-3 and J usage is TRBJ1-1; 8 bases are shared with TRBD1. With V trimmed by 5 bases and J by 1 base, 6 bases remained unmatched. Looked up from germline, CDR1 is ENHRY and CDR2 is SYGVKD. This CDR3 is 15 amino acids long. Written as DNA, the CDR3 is TGTGCCATCAGTCCATGGACAGGGACGAACACTGAAGCTTTCTTT. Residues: CAISPWTGTNTEAFF.

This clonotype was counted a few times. The CDR3 region has the DNA TGTGCCACCAGTGATTTTCAGAAGACTTGCTCAGATACGCAGTATTTT. This translates into CATSDFQKTCSDTQYF. The chain uses TRBV24-1 and TRBJ2-3; no reliable D call. Germline loops: CDR1 KGHDR, CDR2 SFDVKD. The V gene lost 1 base and the J gene lost 4 bases, with 14 bases spanning the gap. This CDR3 comprises 16 residues.

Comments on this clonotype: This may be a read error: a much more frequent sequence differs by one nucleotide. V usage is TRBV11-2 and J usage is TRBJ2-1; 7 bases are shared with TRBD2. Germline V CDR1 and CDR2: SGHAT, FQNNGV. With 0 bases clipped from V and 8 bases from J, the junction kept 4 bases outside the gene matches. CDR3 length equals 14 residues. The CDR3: CASSLEGTKDEQFF. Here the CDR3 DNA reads TGTGCCAGCAGCTTAGAGGGGACTAAGGATGAGCAGTTCTTC.

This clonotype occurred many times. CDR3 in amino acids: CASSLTGDGNYGYTF. The CDR3 nucleotides are TGCGCCAGCAGCTTGACAGGGGACGGTAACTATGGCTACACCTTC. This chain joins TRBV5-1 and TRBJ1-2; 7 nucleotides align to TRBD1. V dropped 1 base and J dropped 1; count of bases not matched to a gene: 4. The CDR3 runs to 15 residues. From germline, CDR1 is SGHRS and CDR2 YFSETQ.

The CDR3 DNA reads TGCGCCAGCAGTCAGTACCCTACATCGGGACCTTACTACGAGCAGTACTTC. Its translation: CASSQYPTSGPYYEQYF. The chain uses TRBV5-1 and TRBJ2-7; D may be TRBD1 or TRBD2 (5 bases each). The CDR3 is 17 amino acids. Between the trimmed V and J ends, which lost 5 bases and 3 bases, there was a span of 24 bases. Germline values: CDR1 SGHRS, CDR2 YFSETQ.

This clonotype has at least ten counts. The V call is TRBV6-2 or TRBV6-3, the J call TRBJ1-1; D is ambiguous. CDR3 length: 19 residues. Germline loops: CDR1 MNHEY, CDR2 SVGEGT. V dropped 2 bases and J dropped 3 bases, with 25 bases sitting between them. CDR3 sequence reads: CASSYPRPDKPRSYTEAFF. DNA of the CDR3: TGTGCCAGCAGTTACCCGAGACCCGACAAGCCCCGATCCTACACTGAAGCTTTCTTT.